This T cell receptor (beta chain) was identified in a study of molecular identifiers for immune sequencing clone quantification. This clonotype was seen repeatedly, ten times or more. Its target is not known. CDR3 length: 12 residues. V lost 5 bases to trimming and J lost 6 bases, with 11 bases between them. From germline, CDR1 is MNHEY and CDR2 SVGEGT. General study points: Among effectors, clones above 20 RNA copies held over 97% of molecules; among naive cells, under 1%.

TCRdb analysed the PCR reads with MiXCR anew, one entry per CDR3 protein. The table records more than 85,000 distinct CDR3 sequences, 35% of them present only once. The chain has TRBV6-2 or TRBV6-3 and TRBJ2-7; perhaps TRBD2 as D (5 bases). This receptor was taken from a human donor in good health. Some libraries in this study had Jurkat cell RNA spiked in. The sample consisted of naive CD8+ T cells from blood, with Jurkat cell RNA spiked in. Subset given: FACS-sorted CD8+CD4-CCR7+CD45RA+ naive T cells. CDR3 sequence (DNA): TGTGCCAGCAGTGCCTGGGGAGTCGAGCAGTACTTC. Residues: CASSAWGVEQYF.